This T cell receptor beta chain was sequenced for a study of cytomegalovirus exposure and HLA in healthy donors. Amplification used 60 Vbeta primers and 13 Jbeta primers. Here immunoSEQ multiplex PCR was the method, and the copy in TCRdb shows in-frame clones only, minus some. Seen here are more than 65,000 clones, about four fifths observed once, and the top ten hold approximately 5.6%. For this clone: Its target is not known.

With 7 bases clipped from V and 3 bases from J, the junction kept 6 bases outside the gene matches. CDR1 and CDR2 (germline): SGHRS, YFSETQ. The CDR3 consists of 14 residues. Findings of the study overall: Most observed TCR sequences were rare, whereas some public TCRs were detected in many donors. Relative to equally common others, HLA-associated TCR beta chains showed greater clonal expansion in a later analysis. Later on, analysis showed that most CMV-associated TCR beta chains appeared to be HLA-restricted.

Donors likely had unrecorded immune exposures despite being nominally healthy when sampled. The source of this sequence is a man aged 18 to 30 in good health and CMV-seropositive. The sequenced sample consisted of PBMCs. The rearrangement joins TRBV5-1 to TRBJ2-5; TRBD2 matches at 10 bases. The CDR3 DNA reads as TGCGCCAGCTTCGGACTAGCGGACGAAGAGACCCAGTACTTC. Translating it yields CASFGLADEETQYF.